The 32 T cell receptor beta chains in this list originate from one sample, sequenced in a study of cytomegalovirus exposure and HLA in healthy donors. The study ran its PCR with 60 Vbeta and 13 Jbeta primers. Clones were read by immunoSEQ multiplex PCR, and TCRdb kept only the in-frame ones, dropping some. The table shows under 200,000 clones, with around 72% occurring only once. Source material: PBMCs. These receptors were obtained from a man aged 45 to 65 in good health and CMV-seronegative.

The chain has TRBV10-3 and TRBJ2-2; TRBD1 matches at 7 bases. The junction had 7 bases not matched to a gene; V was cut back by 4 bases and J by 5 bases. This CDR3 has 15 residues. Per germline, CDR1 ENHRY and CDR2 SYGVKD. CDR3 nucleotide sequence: TGTGCCATCAGTGCCGGGACAGCTACTACCGGGGAGCTGTTTTTT. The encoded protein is CAISAGTATTGELFF.

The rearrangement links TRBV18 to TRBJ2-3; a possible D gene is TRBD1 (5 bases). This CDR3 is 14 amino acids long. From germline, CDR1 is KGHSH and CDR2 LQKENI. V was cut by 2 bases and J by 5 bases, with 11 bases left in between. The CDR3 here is CASSPYSGLDTQYF. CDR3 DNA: TGTGCCAGCTCACCATATTCAGGGTTAGATACGCAGTATTTT.

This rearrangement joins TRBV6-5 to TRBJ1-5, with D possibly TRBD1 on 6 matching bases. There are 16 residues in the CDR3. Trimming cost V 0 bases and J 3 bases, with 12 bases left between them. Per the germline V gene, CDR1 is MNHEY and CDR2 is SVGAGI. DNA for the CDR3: TGTGCCAGCAGTTACTCGAGCAACAGGGCCAATCAGCCCCAGCATTTT. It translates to CASSYSSNRANQPQHF.

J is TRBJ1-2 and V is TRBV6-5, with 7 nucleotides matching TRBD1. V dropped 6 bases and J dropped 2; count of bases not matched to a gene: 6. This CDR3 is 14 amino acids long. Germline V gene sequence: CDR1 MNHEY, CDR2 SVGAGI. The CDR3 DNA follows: TGTGCCAGCAGGCCGGGACAGTCGAACTATGGCTACACCTTC. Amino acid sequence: CASRPGQSNYGYTF.

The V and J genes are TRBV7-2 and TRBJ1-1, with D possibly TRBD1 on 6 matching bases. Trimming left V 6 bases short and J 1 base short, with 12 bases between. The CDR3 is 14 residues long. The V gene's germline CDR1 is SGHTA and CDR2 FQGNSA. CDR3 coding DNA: TGTGCCAGCAGTCGGGACATATCGAACACTGAAGCTTTCTTT. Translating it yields CASSRDISNTEAFF.

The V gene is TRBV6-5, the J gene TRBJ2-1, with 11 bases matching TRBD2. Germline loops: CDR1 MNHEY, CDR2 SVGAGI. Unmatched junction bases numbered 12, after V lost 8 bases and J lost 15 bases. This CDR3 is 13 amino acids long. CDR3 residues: CASFAHNGLAGFF. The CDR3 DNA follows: TGTGCCAGCTTCGCCCATAATGGACTAGCGGGGTTCTTC.

CDR3 loop: CASSPSQASYEQYF. CDR3 sequence (DNA): TGTGCCAGCAGCCCGTCGCAGGCGTCCTACGAGCAGTACTTC. This chain connects TRBV7-9 to TRBJ2-7, with unresolved D. The CDR3 covers 14 residues. Trimming shortened V by 5 bases and J by 1 base, and 12 bases separated the two germline ends. Germline CDR1 and CDR2: SEHNR and FQNEAQ (reference sequence).

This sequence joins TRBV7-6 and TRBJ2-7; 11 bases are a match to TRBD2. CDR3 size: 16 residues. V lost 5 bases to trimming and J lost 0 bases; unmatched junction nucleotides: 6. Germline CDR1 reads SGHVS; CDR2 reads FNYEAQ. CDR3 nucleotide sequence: TGTGCCAGCAGCCTTAGCGGGGGGGTACTCTCCTACGAGCAGTACTTC. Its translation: CASSLSGGVLSYEQYF.

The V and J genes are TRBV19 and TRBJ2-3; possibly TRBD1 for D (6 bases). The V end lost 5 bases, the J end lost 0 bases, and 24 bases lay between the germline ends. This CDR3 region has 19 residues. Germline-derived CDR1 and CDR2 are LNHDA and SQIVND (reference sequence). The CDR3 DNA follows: TGTGCCAGTAGTTCTTCCCTTGCCGGGACACTAATTAGCACAGATACGCAGTATTTT. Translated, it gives CASSSSLAGTLISTDTQYF. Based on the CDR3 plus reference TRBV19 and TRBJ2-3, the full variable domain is DGGITQSPKYLFRKEGQNVTLSCEQNLNHDAMYWYRQDPGQGLRLIYYSQIVNDFQKGDIAEGYSVSREKKESFPLTVTSAQKNPTAFYLCASSSSLAGTLISTDTQYFGPGTRLTVL.

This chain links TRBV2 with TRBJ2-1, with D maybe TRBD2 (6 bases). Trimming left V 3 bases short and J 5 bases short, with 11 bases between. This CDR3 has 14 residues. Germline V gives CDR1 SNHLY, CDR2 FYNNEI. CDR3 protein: CASSDFGLNNEQFF. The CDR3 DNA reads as TGTGCCAGCAGTGATTTCGGACTAAACAATGAGCAGTTCTTC. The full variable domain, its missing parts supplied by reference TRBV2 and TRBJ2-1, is EPEVTQTPSHQVTQMGQEVILRCVPISNHLYFYWYRQILGQKVEFLVSFYNNEISEKSEIFDDQFSVERPDGSNFTLKIRSTKLEDSAMYFCASSDFGLNNEQFFGPGTRLTVL.

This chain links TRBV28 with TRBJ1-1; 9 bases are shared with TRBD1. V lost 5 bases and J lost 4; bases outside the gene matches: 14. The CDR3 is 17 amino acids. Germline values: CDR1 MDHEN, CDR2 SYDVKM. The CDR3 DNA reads TGTGCCAGCAGTCACTCGACACTCGCGGACAGGGGCACTGAAGCTTTCTTT. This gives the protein CASSHSTLADRGTEAFF.

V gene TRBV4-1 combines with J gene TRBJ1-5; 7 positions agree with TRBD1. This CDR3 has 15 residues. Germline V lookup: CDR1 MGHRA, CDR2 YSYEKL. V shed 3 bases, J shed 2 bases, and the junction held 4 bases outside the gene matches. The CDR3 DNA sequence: TGCGCCAGCAGCCATGAAGACAGGGGCAATCAGCCCCAGCATTTT. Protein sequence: CASSHEDRGNQPQHF.

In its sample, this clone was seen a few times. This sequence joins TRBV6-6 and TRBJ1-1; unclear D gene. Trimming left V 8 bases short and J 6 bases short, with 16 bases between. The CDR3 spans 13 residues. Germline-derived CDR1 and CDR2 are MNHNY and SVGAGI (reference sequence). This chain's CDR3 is CASARVLSAEAFF. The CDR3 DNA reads TGTGCCAGCGCGCGGGTCCTCAGCGCTGAAGCTTTCTTT.

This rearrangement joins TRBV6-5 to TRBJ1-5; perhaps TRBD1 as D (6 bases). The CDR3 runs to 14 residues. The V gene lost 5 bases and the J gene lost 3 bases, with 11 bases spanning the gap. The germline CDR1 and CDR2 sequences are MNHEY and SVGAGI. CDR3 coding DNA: TGTGCCAGCAGTCACAGGACAGTCAATCAGCCCCAGCATTTT. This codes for CASSHRTVNQPQHF.

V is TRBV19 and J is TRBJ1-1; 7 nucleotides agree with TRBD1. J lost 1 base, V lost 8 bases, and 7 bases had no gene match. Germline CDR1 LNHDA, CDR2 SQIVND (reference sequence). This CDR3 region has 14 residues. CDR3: CASHSRDRNTEAFF. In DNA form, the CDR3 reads TGTGCCAGTCACAGCCGGGACAGGAACACTGAAGCTTTCTTT.

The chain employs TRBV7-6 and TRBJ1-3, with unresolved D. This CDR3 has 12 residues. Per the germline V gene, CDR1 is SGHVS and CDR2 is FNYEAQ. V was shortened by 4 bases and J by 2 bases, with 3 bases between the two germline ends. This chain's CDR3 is CASSSTGNTIYF. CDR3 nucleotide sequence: TGTGCCAGCAGCTCAACTGGAAACACCATATATTTT.

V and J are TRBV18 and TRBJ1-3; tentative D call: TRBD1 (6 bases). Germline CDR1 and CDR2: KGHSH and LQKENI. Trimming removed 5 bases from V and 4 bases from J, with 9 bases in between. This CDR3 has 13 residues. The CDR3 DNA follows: TGTGCCAGCTCAGGGGACAAAGGAAACACCATATATTTT. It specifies CASSGDKGNTIYF.

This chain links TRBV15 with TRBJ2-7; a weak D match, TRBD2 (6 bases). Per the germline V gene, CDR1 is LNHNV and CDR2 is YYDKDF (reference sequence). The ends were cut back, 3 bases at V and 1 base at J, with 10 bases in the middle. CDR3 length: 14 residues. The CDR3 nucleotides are TGTGCCACCAGCAGGGCCGGAGGGTCCTACGAGCAGTACTTC. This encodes CATSRAGGSYEQYF.

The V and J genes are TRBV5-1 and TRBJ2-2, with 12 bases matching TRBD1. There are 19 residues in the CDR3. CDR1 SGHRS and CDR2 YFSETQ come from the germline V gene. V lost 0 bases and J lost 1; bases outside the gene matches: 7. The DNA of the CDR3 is TGCGCCAGCAGCTTGGGGGGGGACAGGGGGCGGTTGAACACCGGGGAGCTGTTTTTT. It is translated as CASSLGGDRGRLNTGELFF.

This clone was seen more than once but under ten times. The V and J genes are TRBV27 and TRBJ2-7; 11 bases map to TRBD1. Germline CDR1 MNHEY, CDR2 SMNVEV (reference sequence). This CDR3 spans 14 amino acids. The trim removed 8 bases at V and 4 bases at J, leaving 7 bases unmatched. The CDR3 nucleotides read TGTGCCAGCCTTCGGGACAGGGGGATTTACGAGCAGTACTTC. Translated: CASLRDRGIYEQYF.

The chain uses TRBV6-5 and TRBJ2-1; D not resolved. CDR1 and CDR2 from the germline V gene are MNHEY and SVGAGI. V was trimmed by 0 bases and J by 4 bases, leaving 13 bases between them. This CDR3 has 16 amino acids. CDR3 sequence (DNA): TGTGCCAGCAGTTACTCGGCAGGCCGAGATTACAATGAGCAGTTCTTC. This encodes CASSYSAGRDYNEQFF.

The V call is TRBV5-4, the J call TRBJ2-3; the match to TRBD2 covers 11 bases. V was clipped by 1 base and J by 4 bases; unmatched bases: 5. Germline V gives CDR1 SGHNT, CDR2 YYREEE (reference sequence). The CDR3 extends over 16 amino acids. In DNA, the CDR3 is TGTGCCAGCAGCTTGAGACTAGCGGGGATTCCAGATACGCAGTATTTT. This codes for CASSLRLAGIPDTQYF.

DNA of the CDR3: TGTGCCAGCAGTTTATCCCCCGGGACAGGTAAAAATACGCAGTATTTT. Its protein is CASSLSPGTGKNTQYF. This chain connects TRBV28 to TRBJ2-3; the match to TRBD1 covers 8 bases. The CDR3 sequence is 16 residues long. After removal of 1 base from V and 7 bases from J, the junction contained 10 bases not matched to a gene. The germline CDR1 and CDR2 sequences are MDHEN and SYDVKM. Full variable domain (rest looked up from reference TRBV28 and TRBJ2-3): DVKVTQSSRYLVKRTGEKVFLECVQDMDHENMFWYRQDPGLGLRLIYFSYDVKMKEKGDIPEGYSVSREKKERFSLILESASTNQTSMYLCASSLSPGTGKNTQYFGPGTRLTVL.

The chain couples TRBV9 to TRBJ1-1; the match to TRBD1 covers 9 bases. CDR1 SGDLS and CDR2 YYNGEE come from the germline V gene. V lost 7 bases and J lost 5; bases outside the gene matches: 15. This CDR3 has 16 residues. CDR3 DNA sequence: TGTGCCAGCCCCGTAGTATGGGACAGGGTGTTTACTGAAGCTTTCTTT. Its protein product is CASPVVWDRVFTEAFF. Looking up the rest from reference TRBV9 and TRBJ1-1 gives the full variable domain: DSGVTQTPKHLITATGQRVTLRCSPRSGDLSVYWYQQSLDQGLQFLIQYYNGEERAKGNILERFSAQQFPDLHSELNLSSLELGDSALYFCASPVVWDRVFTEAFFGQGTRLTVV.

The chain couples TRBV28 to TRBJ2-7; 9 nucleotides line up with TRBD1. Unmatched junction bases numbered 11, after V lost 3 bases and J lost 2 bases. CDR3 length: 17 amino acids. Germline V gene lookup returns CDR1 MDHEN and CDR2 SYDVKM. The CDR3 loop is CASSFSVPGQGTYEQYF. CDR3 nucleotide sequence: TGTGCCAGCAGTTTCTCAGTTCCGGGACAGGGCACCTACGAGCAGTACTTC.

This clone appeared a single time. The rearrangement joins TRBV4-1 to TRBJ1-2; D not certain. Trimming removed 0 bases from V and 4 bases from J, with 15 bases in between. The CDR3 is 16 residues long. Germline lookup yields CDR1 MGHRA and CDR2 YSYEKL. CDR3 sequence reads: CASSQENRENFYGYTF. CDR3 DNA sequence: TGCGCCAGCAGCCAAGAGAATCGGGAGAACTTCTATGGCTACACCTTC.

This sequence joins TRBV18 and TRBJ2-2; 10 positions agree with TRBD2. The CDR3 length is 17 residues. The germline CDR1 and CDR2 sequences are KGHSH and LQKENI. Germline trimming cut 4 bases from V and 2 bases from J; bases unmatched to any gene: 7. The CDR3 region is CASSRRLAGVNTGELFF. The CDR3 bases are TGTGCCAGCTCACGGCGGCTAGCGGGGGTAAACACCGGGGAGCTGTTTTTT.

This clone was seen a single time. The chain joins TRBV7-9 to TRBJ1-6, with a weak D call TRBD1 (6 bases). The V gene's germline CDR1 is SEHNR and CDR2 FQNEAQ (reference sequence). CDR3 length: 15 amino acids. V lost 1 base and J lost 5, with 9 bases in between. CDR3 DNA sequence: TGTGCCAGCAGCTTAGTGGCAGGGGATAATTCACCCCTCCACTTT. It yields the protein CASSLVAGDNSPLHF.

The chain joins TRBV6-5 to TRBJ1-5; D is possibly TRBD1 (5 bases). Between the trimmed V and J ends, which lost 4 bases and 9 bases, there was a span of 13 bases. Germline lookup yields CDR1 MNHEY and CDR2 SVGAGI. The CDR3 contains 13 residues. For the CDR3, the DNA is TGTGCCAGCAGTTCCGGTGACAGTAGGCCCCAGCATTTT. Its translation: CASSSGDSRPQHF.

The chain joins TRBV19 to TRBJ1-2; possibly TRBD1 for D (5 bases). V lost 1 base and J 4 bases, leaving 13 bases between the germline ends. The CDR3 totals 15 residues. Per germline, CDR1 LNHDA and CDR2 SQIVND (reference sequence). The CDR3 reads CASSIGISGIYGYTF. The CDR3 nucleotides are TGTGCCAGTAGTATAGGGATCTCAGGGATCTATGGCTACACCTTC.

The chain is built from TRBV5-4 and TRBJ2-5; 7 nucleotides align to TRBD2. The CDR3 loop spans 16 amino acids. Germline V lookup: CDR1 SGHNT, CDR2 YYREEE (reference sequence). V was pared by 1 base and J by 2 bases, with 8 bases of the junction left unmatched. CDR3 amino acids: CASSLKSGVGQETQYF. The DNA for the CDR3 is TGTGCCAGCAGCTTGAAAAGCGGGGTAGGGCAAGAGACCCAGTACTTC.

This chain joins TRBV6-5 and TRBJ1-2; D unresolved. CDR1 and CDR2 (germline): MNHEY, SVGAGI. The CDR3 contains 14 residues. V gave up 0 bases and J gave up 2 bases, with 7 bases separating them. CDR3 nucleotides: TGTGCCAGCAGTTACTCGAGCGAGAACTATGGCTACACCTTC. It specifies CASSYSSENYGYTF.